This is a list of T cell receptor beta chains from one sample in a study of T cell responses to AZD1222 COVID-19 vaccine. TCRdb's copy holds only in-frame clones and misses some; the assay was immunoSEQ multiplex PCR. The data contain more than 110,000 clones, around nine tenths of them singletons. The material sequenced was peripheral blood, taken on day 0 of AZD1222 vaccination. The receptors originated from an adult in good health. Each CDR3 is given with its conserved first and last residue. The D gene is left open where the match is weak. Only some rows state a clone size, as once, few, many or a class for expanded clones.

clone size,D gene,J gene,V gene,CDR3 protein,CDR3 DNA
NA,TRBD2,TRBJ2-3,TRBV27,CASSLSSGRAQDTQYF,TGTGCCAGCAGTCTATCTAGCGGGAGGGCACAGGATACGCAGTATTTT
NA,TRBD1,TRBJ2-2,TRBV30,CAWSVLQGAAGELFF,TGTGCCTGGAGTGTCCTTCAGGGGGCGGCCGGGGAGCTGTTTTTT
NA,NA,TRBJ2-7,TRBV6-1,CASSRTGARPEQYF,TGTGCCAGCAGCCGGACGGGGGCGCGTCCCGAGCAGTACTTC
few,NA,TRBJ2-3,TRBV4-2,CASSQIGTDTQYF,TGTGCCAGCAGCCAAATAGGAACAGATACGCAGTATTTT
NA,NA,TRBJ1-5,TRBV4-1,CASSQERVGPPNQPQHF,TGCGCCAGCAGCCAAGAACGGGTAGGACCGCCTAATCAGCCCCAGCATTTT
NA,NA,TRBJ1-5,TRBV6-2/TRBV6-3,CASSYVGRNQPQHF,TGTGCCAGCAGTTATGTGGGTCGCAATCAGCCCCAGCATTTT
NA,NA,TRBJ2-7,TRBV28,CASSLWGASYEQYF,TGTGCCAGCAGTTTGTGGGGTGCTAGCTACGAGCAGTACTTC
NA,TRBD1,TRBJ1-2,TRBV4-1,CASSQGLDRLYGYTF,TGCGCCAGCAGCCAAGGCCTGGACAGGCTCTATGGCTACACCTTC
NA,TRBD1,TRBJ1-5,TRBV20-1,CSASKKTGRFSNQPQHF,TGCAGTGCTAGTAAAAAGACAGGGAGGTTTAGCAATCAGCCCCAGCATTTT
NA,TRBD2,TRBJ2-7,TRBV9,CASSVAGACGLGGPCEQYF,TGTGCCAGCAGCGTAGCCGGGGCGTGTGGACTAGGAGGGCCCTGCGAGCAGTACTTC
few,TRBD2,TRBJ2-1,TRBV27,CASTPTAGVSYNEQFF,TGTGCCAGCACCCCTACGGCGGGAGTGTCGTACAATGAGCAGTTCTTC
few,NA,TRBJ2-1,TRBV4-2,CASSQRMGDSTNEQFF,TGTGCCAGCAGCCAACGCATGGGTGACAGTACTAATGAGCAGTTCTTC
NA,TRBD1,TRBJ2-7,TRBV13,CASRRTGGAYEQYF,TGTGCCAGCAGACGGACAGGGGGGGCCTACGAGCAGTACTTC
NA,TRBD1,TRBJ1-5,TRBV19,CASSIEEGARQPQHF,TGTGCCAGTAGTATTGAAGAGGGGGCGAGGCAGCCCCAGCATTTT
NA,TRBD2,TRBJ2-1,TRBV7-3,CASSSSGTHRDEQFF,TGTGCCAGCAGTTCTAGCGGGACCCATAGGGATGAGCAGTTCTTC
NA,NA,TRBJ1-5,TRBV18,CASSPGGGNQPQHF,TGTGCCAGCTCACCAGGGGGGGGCAATCAGCCCCAGCATTTT
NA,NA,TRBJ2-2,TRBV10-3,CAISDTSGELFF,TGTGCCATCAGTGACACTTCCGGGGAGCTGTTTTTT
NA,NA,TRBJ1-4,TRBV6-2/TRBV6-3,CASSYGKDLANEKLFF,TGTGCCAGCAGTTACGGCAAGGACCTAGCTAATGAAAAACTGTTTTTT
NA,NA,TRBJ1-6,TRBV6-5,CASSYDSQGLNSPLHF,TGTGCCAGCAGTTACGATTCACAGGGCCTTAATTCACCCCTCCACTTT
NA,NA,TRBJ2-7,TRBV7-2,CASSFLEGNEQYF,TGTGCCAGCAGCTTTTTGGAGGGGAACGAGCAGTACTTC